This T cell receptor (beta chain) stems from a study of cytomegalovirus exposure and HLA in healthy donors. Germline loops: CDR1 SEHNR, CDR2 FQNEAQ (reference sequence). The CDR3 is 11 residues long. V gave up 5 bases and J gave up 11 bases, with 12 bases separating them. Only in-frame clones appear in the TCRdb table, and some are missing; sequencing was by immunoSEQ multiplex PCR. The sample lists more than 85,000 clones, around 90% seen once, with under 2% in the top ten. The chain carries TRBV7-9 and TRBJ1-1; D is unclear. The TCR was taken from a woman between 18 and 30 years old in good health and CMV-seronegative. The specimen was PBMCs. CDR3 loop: CASSTSAGAFF. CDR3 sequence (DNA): TGTGCCAGCAGCACCTCAGCGGGGGCTTTCTTT.